This TCR beta chain was sequenced in a study of T cell repertoires in cytomegalovirus infection. This CDR3 spans 16 amino acids. The V gene lost 5 bases and the J gene lost 0 bases, with 14 bases spanning the gap. Germline lookup yields CDR1 SEHNR and CDR2 FQNEAQ (reference sequence). Using its own MiXCR run on the reads, TCRdb lists one record per CDR3 protein. The table records about 260,000 distinct CDR3 sequences, approximately 14% of them present only once. This clonotype was obtained from a human donor in good health (CMV status not recorded). Some clones in this sample may be carry-over from other donors' samples. The chain combines TRBV7-9 with TRBJ2-1; possibly TRBD1 for D (5 bases). The sample was PBMCs. CDR3 sequence: CASSKEGASSYNEQFF. As DNA, the CDR3 is TGTGCCAGCAGCAAGGAAGGGGCCAGCTCCTACAATGAGCAGTTCTTC.